This paragraph reports one T cell receptor (beta chain). As yet, its antigen is unknown. Trimming took off 0 bases at V and 4 bases at J, with 8 bases between the two ends. CDR3 length: 14 amino acids. Germline V CDR1 and CDR2: SGHDT, YYEEEE. PCR was performed using 60 Vbeta and 13 Jbeta primers. TCRdb keeps only in-frame clones here, not all; method: immunoSEQ multiplex PCR. The data show about 200,000 clones, around four fifths seen once. This sample was taken from a study of cytomegalovirus exposure and HLA in healthy donors. Study-level results: Prior analysis indicated that the majority of TCR beta V segments exhibited productivity approximately 90% or approximately 30% of the time. A later analysis linked a missense DCLRE1C variant to TCR beta V- and J-gene trimming. It emerged from a later analysis that several of the most significant clusters appeared to be linked to common viral pathogens.

The material sequenced was PBMCs. The V call is TRBV5-6, the J call TRBJ1-3; possibly TRBD1 for D (5 bases). This TCR derives from a woman between 50 and 59 years old in good health and CMV-seropositive. The CDR3 loop is CASSLAGSGNTIYF. CDR3 nucleotides: TGTGCCAGCAGCTTGGCAGGGTCGGGAAACACCATATATTTT. The full variable domain, with the rest looked up from reference TRBV5-6 and TRBJ1-3, is DAGVTQSPTHLIKTRGQQVTLRCSPKSGHDTVSWYQQALGQGPQFIFQYYEEEERQRGNFPDRFSGHQFPNYSSELNVNALLLGDSALYLCASSLAGSGNTIYFGEGSWLTVV.